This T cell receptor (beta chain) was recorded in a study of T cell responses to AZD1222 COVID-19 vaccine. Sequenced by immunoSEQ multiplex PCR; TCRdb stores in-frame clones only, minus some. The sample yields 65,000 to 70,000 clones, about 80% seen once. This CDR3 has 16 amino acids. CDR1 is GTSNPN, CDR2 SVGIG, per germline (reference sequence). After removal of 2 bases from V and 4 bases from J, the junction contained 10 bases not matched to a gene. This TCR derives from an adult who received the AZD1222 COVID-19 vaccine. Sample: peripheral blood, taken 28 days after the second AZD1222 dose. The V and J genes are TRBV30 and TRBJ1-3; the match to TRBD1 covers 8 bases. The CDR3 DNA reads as TGTGCCTGGAGTCCGGGACAGGTTTCTGGGGGAAACACCATATATTTT. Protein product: CAWSPGQVSGGNTIYF.